These 30 T cell receptor beta chains were all obtained from the same sample, sequenced in a study of control samples from healthy donors and cancer patients. Produced via immunoSEQ multiplex PCR; TCRdb's table is partial and in-frame only. The table has some 66,000 clones, 65% to 90% seen once; the top ten hold 4.5% to 7%. Material: blood. The receptors shown here come from a man aged 35-49 years in good health.

J is TRBJ2-5 and V is TRBV19; perhaps D is TRBD1 or TRBD2 (5 bases each). V shed 5 bases and J shed 0 bases, with 7 bases lying between them. Germline V gene data show CDR1 as LNHDA and CDR2 as SQIVND (reference sequence). This CDR3 is 13 amino acids long. The CDR3 protein is CASSGTYQETQYF. In nucleotides, the CDR3 is TGTGCCAGTAGTGGGACCTACCAAGAGACCCAGTACTTC.

This clone was seen just once. The chain joins TRBV18 to TRBJ1-1, with D uncertain. With 3 bases removed from V and 5 bases from J, the gap between germline ends came to 7 bases. Germline V gene data show CDR1 as KGHSH and CDR2 as LQKENI. The length of the CDR3 is 12 residues. CDR3 in amino acids: CASSPQGTEAFF. For the CDR3, the DNA is TGTGCCAGCTCACCGCAAGGTACTGAAGCTTTCTTT.

The rearrangement joins TRBV7-3 to TRBJ2-3; D gene unclear. V was pared by 0 bases and J by 2 bases, with 3 bases between. This CDR3 comprises 13 residues. The V gene's germline CDR1 is SGHTA and CDR2 FQGTGA. The CDR3 reads CASSLTDTDTQYF. CDR3 nucleotides: TGTGCCAGCAGCTTAACCGACACAGATACGCAGTATTTT.

The CDR3 region has the DNA TGTGCCATCACCGGGGGATTGAACACTGAAGCTTTCTTT. Protein product: CAITGGLNTEAFF. The chain employs TRBV10-3 and TRBJ1-1; possible D gene TRBD1, 5 bases. CDR1 is ENHRY, CDR2 SYGVKD, per germline. The V gene lost 7 bases and the J gene lost 0 bases, with 9 bases spanning the gap. CDR3 length: 13 amino acids.

This clone was detected only once. The chain couples TRBV7-2 to TRBJ2-1, with TRBD2 matching over 13 bases. From germline, CDR1 is SGHTA and CDR2 FQGNSA. The CDR3 spans 19 residues. The V segment lost 5 bases and the J segment 8 bases; nucleotides outside the gene matches: 18. The CDR3 is CASSLTTSGRPGVGHEQFF. The CDR3, as DNA: TGTGCCAGCAGCCTAACGACTAGCGGGAGGCCCGGGGTGGGTCATGAGCAGTTCTTC.

The chain recombines TRBV7-3 with TRBJ2-1, with TRBD2 identical over 10 bases. Germline lookup yields CDR1 SGHTA and CDR2 FQGTGA. The CDR3 extends over 16 amino acids. The V and J ends lost 1 base and 7 bases, in that order; junction bases with no gene match: 7. The CDR3 DNA is TGTGCCAGCAGCTTAAGTGGTAGCGGGGGGTTTAATGAGCAGTTCTTC. Translation: CASSLSGSGGFNEQFF.

The V gene is TRBV7-3, the J gene TRBJ2-3; maybe TRBD2 (6 bases). CDR1 is SGHTA and CDR2 is FQGTGA in the germline V gene. The CDR3 runs to 14 residues. V lost 1 base and J lost 6, with 11 bases in between. The CDR3: CASSLSGGLDTQYF. CDR3 bases: TGTGCCAGCAGCTTAAGTGGGGGGTTGGATACGCAGTATTTT.

The CDR3 reads CASRSTGNSGYTF. CDR3 DNA: TGTGCCAGCAGGTCGACAGGGAATTCGGGCTACACCTTC. The chain is built from TRBV27 and TRBJ1-2; TRBD1 matches at 7 bases. The V gene's germline CDR1 is MNHEY and CDR2 SMNVEV (reference sequence). This CDR3 contains 13 residues. V gave up 6 bases and J gave up 8 bases; unmatched junction bases: 9.

The V and J genes are TRBV3-1 (or the pseudogene TRBV3-2) and TRBJ1-2; tentative D call: TRBD1 (6 bases). From germline, CDR1 is LGHDT and CDR2 YNNKEL (reference sequence). This CDR3 spans 15 amino acids. Trimming took off 0 bases at V and 8 bases at J, with 16 bases between the two ends. CDR3 sequence: CASSQDVTGAVGYTF. The CDR3 coding sequence is TGTGCCAGCAGCCAAGATGTGACAGGTGCCGTCGGCTACACCTTC.

J is TRBJ1-6 and V is TRBV7-9; D is unresolved. The V end was cut by 5 bases, the J end by 4 bases, with 12 bases between. The CDR3 length is 15 residues. Germline CDR1 and CDR2: SEHNR and FQNEAQ (reference sequence). Here the CDR3 reads CASSDARSYNSPLHF. CDR3 coding DNA: TGTGCCAGCAGCGATGCTAGATCATATAATTCACCCCTCCACTTT.

V gene TRBV11-3 combines with J gene TRBJ1-2; no clear D. CDR3 length: 13 residues. V lost 3 bases and J lost 0, with 5 bases in between. Germline values: CDR1 SGHNT, CDR2 YENEEA. CDR3 protein: CASSLSANYGYTF. In DNA form, the CDR3 reads TGTGCCAGCAGCTTGTCAGCTAACTATGGCTACACCTTC.

The chain has TRBV6-1 and TRBJ2-3; TRBD2 agrees at 8 bases. V trimming: 1 base; J trimming: 1 base; junction bases outside the gene matches: 10. The length of the CDR3 is 18 residues. In germline, CDR1 is MNHNS, CDR2 SASEGT. The CDR3 reads CASSEDRRGSGGTDTQYF. The DNA of the CDR3 is TGTGCCAGCAGTGAAGATAGGAGGGGTAGCGGGGGCACAGATACGCAGTATTTT.

The chain recombines TRBV5-4 with TRBJ2-6, with 8 positions matching TRBD1. The CDR3 contains 18 residues. The J segment lost 0 bases and the V segment lost 4 bases, leaving 9 bases of the junction unmatched. CDR1 and CDR2 from the germline V gene are SGHNT and YYREEE (reference sequence). CDR3 residues: CASSTDRAGSSGANVLTF. The CDR3, as DNA: TGTGCCAGCAGCACGGACAGGGCGGGCTCCTCTGGGGCCAACGTCCTGACTTTC.

This chain links TRBV4-3 with TRBJ2-3; 9 bases fit TRBD2. In germline, CDR1 is LGHNA, CDR2 YSLEER. The V and J ends lost 0 bases and 4 bases, in that order; junction bases with no gene match: 20. CDR3 length equals 21 residues. CDR3 sequence: CASSQDLGTDDLAGASDTQYF. CDR3 coding DNA: TGCGCCAGCAGCCAAGATCTTGGGACCGATGATTTAGCGGGAGCCTCAGATACGCAGTATTTT.

This clone was found a few times. The chain has TRBV30 and TRBJ1-2; D uncertain. Germline assignment: CDR1 GTSNPN and CDR2 SVGIG (reference sequence). V lost 3 bases and J lost 4, with 9 bases in between. The CDR3 extends over 12 amino acids. The chain's CDR3 is CAWRQASYGYTF. The CDR3 DNA reads as TGTGCCTGGAGGCAGGCAAGCTATGGCTACACCTTC.

The chain recombines TRBV6-5 with TRBJ1-4, with unresolved D. CDR3 length: 15 residues. CDR1 and CDR2 (germline): MNHEY, SVGAGI. Trimming took 5 bases from V and 0 from J, leaving 10 bases between them. In DNA form, the CDR3 reads TGTGCCAGCAGTCCAAACACCGCAACTAATGAAAAACTGTTTTTT. Its protein is CASSPNTATNEKLFF.

This clone has a single count. J is TRBJ1-3 and V is TRBV27; 7 bases line up with TRBD1. This CDR3 has 17 residues. From germline, CDR1 is MNHEY and CDR2 SMNVEV (reference sequence). Trimming took 0 bases from V and 0 from J; bases not matched to a gene: 5. The CDR3 loop reads CASSLSRTGTSGNTIYF. CDR3 coding DNA: TGTGCCAGCAGTTTATCGAGGACAGGAACCTCTGGAAACACCATATATTTT.

V is TRBV28 and J is TRBJ1-2; 7 bases line up with TRBD1. This CDR3 contains 13 residues. The J segment lost 4 bases and the V segment lost 5 bases, leaving 4 bases of the junction unmatched. Germline V gene data show CDR1 as MDHEN and CDR2 as SYDVKM. CDR3 loop: CASSVTGRYGYTF. CDR3 DNA sequence: TGTGCCAGCAGTGTGACAGGGCGCTATGGCTACACCTTC.

This clone appeared a single time. The V gene is TRBV7-2, the J gene TRBJ2-5; perhaps TRBD1 as D (6 bases). The V end was cut by 3 bases, the J end by 2 bases, with 10 bases between. This CDR3 spans 14 amino acids. Looked up from germline, CDR1 is SGHTA and CDR2 is FQGNSA. The CDR3, as DNA: TGTGCCAGCAGCTTTCGGACAGTTCAAGAGACCCAGTACTTC. As protein: CASSFRTVQETQYF.

J is TRBJ2-3 and V is TRBV15; 7 positions agree with TRBD2. V shed 0 bases and J 0 bases; nucleotides not matched to a gene: 3. CDR3 length: 16 amino acids. The germline gives CDR1 LNHNV, CDR2 YYDKDF (reference sequence). The CDR3: CATSREKRGSTDTQYF. In nucleotides, the CDR3 is TGTGCCACCAGCAGAGAAAAGCGGGGTAGCACAGATACGCAGTATTTT.

The count of this clone is one. The V gene is TRBV7-9, the J gene TRBJ2-1, with 7 bases fitting TRBD2. This CDR3 contains 15 residues. Germline CDR1 reads SEHNR; CDR2 reads FQNEAQ (reference sequence). J was trimmed by 8 bases and V by 3 bases; bases with no gene match: 10. The CDR3 DNA sequence: TGTGCCAGCAGCTTTTTTCGAGGGAGCGGGGATGAGCAGTTCTTC. Protein sequence: CASSFFRGSGDEQFF.

The J gene is TRBJ2-6, the V gene TRBV3-1 (or the pseudogene TRBV3-2); D gene uncertain. CDR1 and CDR2 (germline): LGHDT, YNNKEL (reference sequence). Between the trimmed V and J ends, which lost 5 bases and 12 bases, there was a span of 17 bases. CDR3 size: 14 residues. This chain's CDR3 is CASSSSDGPTVLTF. CDR3 DNA: TGTGCCAGCAGCTCCTCGGACGGGCCAACCGTCCTGACTTTC.

The chain combines TRBV6-1 with TRBJ2-2; D gene uncertain. CDR1 is MNHNS and CDR2 is SASEGT in the germline V gene. This CDR3 is 14 amino acids long. Trimming left V 1 base short and J 5 bases short, with 8 bases between. CDR3 sequence: CASSEGRVTGELFF. CDR3 sequence (DNA): TGTGCCAGCAGTGAAGGTCGAGTTACCGGGGAGCTGTTTTTT.

The rearrangement uses TRBV20-1 and TRBJ1-2; possibly TRBD1 for D (5 bases). The CDR3 contains 11 residues. The V end lost 0 bases, the J end lost 7 bases, and 6 bases lay between the germline ends. Germline lookup yields CDR1 DFQATT and CDR2 SNEGSKA (reference sequence). For the CDR3, the DNA is TGCAGTGCTAGAGACAGGGTTGGCTACACCTTC. Its translation: CSARDRVGYTF.

The chain employs TRBV20-1 and TRBJ1-1, with D unclear. Germline CDR1 reads DFQATT; CDR2 reads SNEGSKA (reference sequence). V lost 4 bases and J 6 bases, leaving 6 bases between the germline ends. This CDR3 spans 10 amino acids. CDR3 sequence (DNA): TGCAGTGCTAAAGTGGCTGAAGCTTTCTTT. This gives the protein CSAKVAEAFF.

V usage is TRBV19 and J usage is TRBJ2-1; 7 bases agree with TRBD2. The germline gives CDR1 LNHDA, CDR2 SQIVND (reference sequence). Trimming cost V 6 bases and J 4 bases; bases outside gene matches: 6. This CDR3 spans 14 amino acids. The CDR3 region has the DNA TGTGCCAGTAGCCTAGGACTAGTTTACAATGAGCAGTTCTTC. As protein: CASSLGLVYNEQFF.

The genes are TRBV7-8 and TRBJ2-2; D may match TRBD1 or TRBD2 (5 bases each). Per germline, CDR1 SGHVS and CDR2 FQNEAQ. The CDR3 totals 17 residues. Deletions cut 5 bases from V and 4 bases from J, with 20 bases between. The CDR3 nucleotides read TGTGCCAGCAGCACGTATCACCGGGGCTCGGGCACCGGGGAGCTGTTTTTT. Protein sequence: CASSTYHRGSGTGELFF.

This clone appeared a few times. J is TRBJ2-1 and V is TRBV11-3, with a weak D call TRBD2 (5 bases). CDR1 SGHNT and CDR2 YENEEA come from the germline V gene. The CDR3 is 12 amino acids. Trimming cost V 0 bases and J 15 bases, with 12 bases left between them. This chain's CDR3 is CASSLDPASRFF. The CDR3, as DNA: TGTGCCAGCAGCTTAGATCCCGCTAGCCGGTTCTTC.

This clone was found a few times. This sequence joins TRBV19 and TRBJ1-5; perhaps TRBD1 as D (5 bases). Trimming shortened V by 2 bases and J by 4 bases, and 9 bases separated the two germline ends. The CDR3 loop spans 14 amino acids. Germline V gene sequence: CDR1 LNHDA, CDR2 SQIVND (reference sequence). CDR3 in DNA: TGTGCCAGTAGTATATCAGGGTTTAATCAGCCCCAGCATTTT. Translation gives CASSISGFNQPQHF.

The chain carries TRBV29-1 and TRBJ2-7; TRBD1 aligns across 8 bases. CDR3 size: 14 residues. J gave up 1 base and V 5 bases, and 7 bases lay outside the gene matches. From germline, CDR1 is SQVTM and CDR2 ANQGSEA. Written as DNA, the CDR3 is TGCAGCGTTCGCACAGGGGGGAATTCCTACGAGCAGTACTTC. Protein sequence: CSVRTGGNSYEQYF.